This passage covers 30 T cell receptor beta chains from one sample sequenced in a study of CD8+ T cells in alopecia areata (dated by TCRdb to 2017 to 2018). Reading the label with the study, this specimen's treatment or condition is: oral pan-JAK inhibitor, 5-10 mg twice daily. Library creation used the immunoSEQ multiplex PCR assay. To provide template for TCR sequencing, every sample had RNA extracted and reverse transcribed into cDNA. This immuneACCESS table, as held by TCRdb, lists in-frame sequences with V and J called but not all clones. Of the missing ones, under half trace to an unresolved V gene in checked studies; the others have no known cause. The table for this sample lists 85,000 to 110,000 clones; around 86% of them were counted only once. The top ten constitute approximately 12% of the sample. Material: CD8+ T cells sorted from blood, obtained around week 34, from a patient treated with tofacitinib. These receptors were taken from a human donor with alopecia areata.

CDR3 loop: CASSVAGQDTDTQYF. In DNA form, the CDR3 reads TGTGCCAGCAGCGTAGCGGGACAGGACACAGATACGCAGTATTTT. This sequence joins TRBV9 and TRBJ2-3, with TRBD1 matching over 8 bases. The J segment lost 2 bases and the V segment lost 0 bases, leaving 2 bases of the junction unmatched. The CDR3 loop spans 15 amino acids. The germline CDR1 and CDR2 sequences are SGDLS and YYNGEE. Based on the CDR3 plus reference TRBV9 and TRBJ2-3, the full variable domain is DSGVTQTPKHLITATGQRVTLRCSPRSGDLSVYWYQQSLDQGLQFLIQYYNGEERAKGNILERFSAQQFPDLHSELNLSSLELGDSALYFCASSVAGQDTDTQYFGPGTRLTVL.

This sequence joins TRBV4-1 and TRBJ2-7; D unclear. The germline V gene encodes CDR1 MGHRA and CDR2 YSYEKL. The CDR3 extends over 13 amino acids. Trimming shortened V by 2 bases and J by 3 bases, and 8 bases separated the two germline ends. This chain's CDR3 is CASSQQENYEQYF. The CDR3 DNA is TGCGCCAGCAGCCAACAGGAGAACTACGAGCAGTACTTC.

V and J are TRBV15 and TRBJ1-5; D is unclear. V was pared by 0 bases and J by 3 bases, with 9 bases between. The CDR3 runs to 15 residues. CDR1 and CDR2 from the germline V gene are LNHNV and YYDKDF (reference sequence). The CDR3 is CATSREGQNNQPQHF. The CDR3 region has the DNA TGTGCCACCAGCAGAGAAGGGCAGAACAATCAGCCCCAGCATTTT.

This clone occurred a few times. This rearrangement joins TRBV29-1 to TRBJ1-1, with D tentatively TRBD1 (5 bases). Trimming pared 6 bases from V and 2 bases from J, leaving 10 bases between. The CDR3 sequence is 12 residues long. The germline V gene has CDR1 SQVTM and CDR2 ANQGSEA. The CDR3 coding sequence is TGCAGCGTGGATACAGGCAACACTGAAGCTTTCTTT. Protein: CSVDTGNTEAFF.

Written as DNA, the CDR3 is TGTGCCACCAGCAGAGAACGGGACAGCTATGGCTACACCTTC. Translation: CATSRERDSYGYTF. J is TRBJ1-2 and V is TRBV15, with 7 bases aligning to TRBD1. This CDR3 has 14 residues. V dropped 0 bases and J dropped 4; count of bases not matched to a gene: 2. Germline V gene sequence: CDR1 LNHNV, CDR2 YYDKDF (reference sequence).

The chain recombines TRBV5-4 with TRBJ1-1; D is unclear. The ends were cut back, 5 bases at V and 4 bases at J, with 12 bases in the middle. The germline CDR1 and CDR2 sequences are SGHNT and YYREEE (reference sequence). This CDR3 comprises 13 residues. CDR3 sequence reads: CASSPSGGTEAFF. In nucleotides, the CDR3 is TGTGCCAGCAGTCCGTCGGGTGGCACTGAAGCTTTCTTT. The full variable domain, rest sourced from reference TRBV5-4 and TRBJ1-1, is ETGVTQSPTHLIKTRGQQVTLRCSSQSGHNTVSWYQQALGQGPQFIFQYYREEENGRGNFPPRFSGLQFPNYSSELNVNALELDDSALYLCASSPSGGTEAFFGQGTRLTVV.

V usage is TRBV7-2 and J usage is TRBJ1-1; D uncertain. Germline CDR1 reads SGHTA; CDR2 reads FQGNSA. V lost 3 bases to trimming and J lost 7 bases, with 18 bases between them. This CDR3 is 15 amino acids long. The CDR3 nucleotides read TGTGCCAGCAGCTTTTGGGCGGAAATGGGGAATGAAGCTTTCTTT. Its translation: CASSFWAEMGNEAFF. Full variable domain (outside the CDR3, taken from reference TRBV7-2 and TRBJ1-1): GAGVSQSPSNKVTEKGKDVELRCDPISGHTALYWYRQSLGQGLEFLIYFQGNSAPDKSGLPSDRFSAERTGGSVSTLTIQRTQQEDSAVYLCASSFWAEMGNEAFFGQGTRLTVV.

This clone qualifies as medium-sized. The V and J genes are TRBV9 and TRBJ2-7; perhaps TRBD2 as D (5 bases). Germline CDR1 and CDR2: SGDLS and YYNGEE. The CDR3 runs 14 residues. V dropped 4 bases and J dropped 4 bases, with 15 bases sitting between them. The CDR3 region is CASSPYGVGYEQYF. In nucleotides, the CDR3 is TGTGCCAGCAGCCCCTACGGGGTGGGGTACGAGCAGTACTTC. The full variable domain, its missing parts supplied by reference TRBV9 and TRBJ2-7, is DSGVTQTPKHLITATGQRVTLRCSPRSGDLSVYWYQQSLDQGLQFLIQYYNGEERAKGNILERFSAQQFPDLHSELNLSSLELGDSALYFCASSPYGVGYEQYFGPGTRLTVT.

The genes are TRBV5-8 and TRBJ2-3; tentative D call: TRBD1 (7 bases). The CDR3 totals 16 residues. Germline CDR1 reads SGHTS; CDR2 reads YDEGEE. V dropped 5 bases and J dropped 0 bases, with 16 bases sitting between them. The CDR3, as DNA: TGTGCCAGCAGACATCGACAGGGACTGAGCACAGATACGCAGTATTTT. The encoded protein is CASRHRQGLSTDTQYF. Full variable domain (outside the CDR3, taken from reference TRBV5-8 and TRBJ2-3): EAGVTQSPTHLIKTRGQQATLRCSPISGHTSVYWYQQALGLGLQFLLWYDEGEERNRGNFPPRFSGRQFPNYSSELNVNALELEDSALYLCASRHRQGLSTDTQYFGPGTRLTVL.

The CDR3 DNA reads TGCGCCAGCAGCAAAGGACAGGGAAAGTACGAGCAGTACTTC. This gives the protein CASSKGQGKYEQYF. The genes are TRBV5-1 and TRBJ2-7; TRBD1 agrees at 8 bases. The CDR3 consists of 14 residues. In germline, CDR1 is SGHRS, CDR2 YFSETQ. Trimming took 4 bases from V and 4 from J; bases not matched to a gene: 7.

CDR3 sequence: CASSPKHSSYGYTF. The CDR3 DNA follows: TGTGCCAGTAGTCCTAAGCACAGCTCCTATGGCTACACCTTC. V gene TRBV19 combines with J gene TRBJ1-2; no definite D call. The V gene lost 5 bases and the J gene lost 4 bases, with 14 bases spanning the gap. Germline lookup yields CDR1 LNHDA and CDR2 SQIVND (reference sequence). The CDR3 totals 14 residues.

The chain recombines TRBV6-5 with TRBJ1-5; 7 bases line up with TRBD1. V dropped 5 bases and J dropped 5; count of bases not matched to a gene: 6. The V gene's germline CDR1 is MNHEY and CDR2 SVGAGI. This CDR3 comprises 14 residues. DNA for the CDR3: TGTGCCAGCAGTGGGCGGGACAGCCATCAGCCCCAGCATTTT. Residues: CASSGRDSHQPQHF.

CDR3 residues: CASSSRPGLGDEQYF. In nucleotides, the CDR3 is TGTGCCAGCAGCTCGCGCCCGGGGCTTGGGGACGAGCAGTACTTC. J is TRBJ2-7 and V is TRBV7-8; D possibly uses TRBD1 or TRBD2 (5 bases each). Per the germline V gene, CDR1 is SGHVS and CDR2 is FQNEAQ. The CDR3 loop spans 15 amino acids. V was trimmed by 4 bases and J by 5 bases, leaving 18 bases between them.

The V call is TRBV9, the J call TRBJ2-6; a possible D gene is TRBD1 (5 bases). The CDR3 has 18 amino acids. V was cut by 3 bases and J by 0 bases, with 16 bases left in between. CDR1 is SGDLS, CDR2 YYNGEE, per germline. The CDR3 DNA is TGTGCCAGCAGCGCCCGACAGACCCACCGCTCTGGGGCCAACGTCCTGACTTTC. It yields the protein CASSARQTHRSGANVLTF.

This chain joins TRBV7-9 and TRBJ2-6; D not resolved. V was pared by 6 bases and J by 0 bases, with 12 bases between. Per germline, CDR1 SEHNR and CDR2 FQNEAQ (reference sequence). The CDR3 contains 16 residues. The CDR3 DNA reads as TGTGCCAGCAGAATGGACGTGAGCTCTGGGGCCAACGTCCTGACTTTC. This gives the protein CASRMDVSSGANVLTF.

The chain recombines TRBV29-1 with TRBJ2-1, with 10 bases identical to TRBD2. V shed 2 bases, J shed 4 bases, and the junction held 5 bases outside the gene matches. From germline, CDR1 is SQVTM and CDR2 ANQGSEA. The CDR3 consists of 15 residues. The CDR3 here is CSVEPSGGPYNEQFF. The DNA for the CDR3 is TGCAGCGTTGAACCTAGCGGGGGACCTTACAATGAGCAGTTCTTC.

The chain has TRBV5-1 and TRBJ2-3; D gene uncertain. CDR3 length: 16 amino acids. V was pared by 4 bases and J by 3 bases, with 18 bases between. CDR1 and CDR2 from the germline V gene are SGHRS and YFSETQ. CDR3 sequence reads: CASSQLTLLKTDTQYF. CDR3 in DNA: TGCGCCAGCAGCCAACTGACTCTCTTGAAGACAGATACGCAGTATTTT.

The chain carries TRBV27 and TRBJ2-7; no clear D. V dropped 3 bases and J dropped 6 bases, with 9 bases sitting between them. This CDR3 spans 12 amino acids. Germline V gene lookup returns CDR1 MNHEY and CDR2 SMNVEV (reference sequence). The CDR3 DNA sequence: TGTGCCAGCAGTTTCCCCACTGGCGAGCAGTACTTC. It translates to CASSFPTGEQYF.

The chain links TRBV14 to TRBJ2-3, with no clear D. CDR1 is SGHDN and CDR2 is FVKESK in the germline V gene. Trimming left V 4 bases short and J 1 base short, with 6 bases between. This CDR3 has 13 amino acids. CDR3 residues: CASSPFRTDTQYF. In nucleotides, the CDR3 is TGTGCCAGCAGCCCGTTCCGCACAGATACGCAGTATTTT. The whole variable domain, filled in from reference TRBV14 and TRBJ2-3, reads EAGVTQFPSHSVIEKGQTVTLRCDPISGHDNLYWYRRVMGKEIKFLLHFVKESKQDESGMPNNRFLAERTGGTYSTLKVQPAELEDSGVYFCASSPFRTDTQYFGPGTRLTVL.

This chain connects TRBV25-1 to TRBJ1-2, with 7 bases lining up with TRBD1. Trimming took 3 bases from V and 6 from J; bases not matched to a gene: 10. CDR1 and CDR2 (germline): MGHDK, SYGVNS. This CDR3 is 15 amino acids long. The CDR3 DNA is TGTGCCAGCAGTGAGGATACAGGGGCCCTCAATGGCTACACCTTC. Residues: CASSEDTGALNGYTF.

This rearrangement joins TRBV9 to TRBJ2-7; 8 bases are shared with TRBD1. Germline V CDR1 and CDR2: SGDLS, YYNGEE. This CDR3 region has 14 residues. V shed 4 bases, J shed 5 bases, and the junction held 8 bases outside the gene matches. CDR3: CASSPIGTGDEQYF. Here the CDR3 DNA reads TGTGCCAGCAGCCCAATCGGGACAGGTGACGAGCAGTACTTC.

The chain combines TRBV7-9 with TRBJ2-1; 11 nucleotides match TRBD2. The CDR3 contains 16 residues. Germline V lookup: CDR1 SEHNR, CDR2 FQNEAQ (reference sequence). V dropped 5 bases and J dropped 8; count of bases not matched to a gene: 11. DNA for the CDR3: TGTGCCAGCAGCCCTACTAGCGGGGGACCCTGGGATGAGCAGTTCTTC. It encodes CASSPTSGGPWDEQFF. Together with reference TRBV7-9 and TRBJ2-1, the CDR3 gives the full variable domain: DTGVSQNPRHKITKRGQNVTFRCDPISEHNRLYWYRQTLGQGPEFLTYFQNEAQLEKSRLLSDRFSAERPKGSFSTLEIQRTEQGDSAMYLCASSPTSGGPWDEQFFGPGTRLTVL.

This clone was counted a single time. V is TRBV14 and J is TRBJ2-1, with 7 bases identical to TRBD2. V lost 2 bases, J lost 2 bases, and 9 bases stayed unmatched. CDR1 is SGHDN, CDR2 FVKESK, per germline. This CDR3 contains 17 residues. The CDR3 DNA is TGTGCCAGCAGCCAATTCGGGTTTGGACTAGCCTACAATGAGCAGTTCTTC. This encodes CASSQFGFGLAYNEQFF.

The chain joins TRBV19 to TRBJ2-1; a weak D match, TRBD1 (6 bases). Germline V lookup: CDR1 LNHDA, CDR2 SQIVND (reference sequence). This CDR3 has 15 amino acids. Trimming stripped 3 bases from V and 4 bases from J, with 13 bases between. In nucleotides, the CDR3 is TGTGCCAGTAGTATTCAGGGGTCGGATTACAATGAGCAGTTCTTC. Translation gives CASSIQGSDYNEQFF. The full variable domain, with the rest looked up from reference TRBV19 and TRBJ2-1, is DGGITQSPKYLFRKEGQNVTLSCEQNLNHDAMYWYRQDPGQGLRLIYYSQIVNDFQKGDIAEGYSVSREKKESFPLTVTSAQKNPTAFYLCASSIQGSDYNEQFFGPGTRLTVL.

The chain couples TRBV10-3 to TRBJ2-7, with D perhaps TRBD2 (5 bases). This CDR3 contains 14 residues. V lost 0 bases, J lost 6 bases, and 12 bases lay in between. CDR1 and CDR2 from the germline V gene are ENHRY and SYGVKD. The CDR3 bases are TGTGCCATCAGTGAGTCGTTCTCCGGAGGCGAGCAGTACTTC. The encoded protein is CAISESFSGGEQYF.

V gene TRBV5-4 combines with J gene TRBJ1-2, with 7 nucleotides matching TRBD1. The CDR3 sequence is 14 residues long. Losses at the gene ends were 4 bases for V and 1 base for J; bases not matched to a gene: 4. From germline, CDR1 is SGHNT and CDR2 YYREEE (reference sequence). The CDR3 region is CASSGGQNNYGYTF. CDR3 in DNA: TGTGCCAGCAGCGGGGGACAGAATAACTATGGCTACACCTTC. Full variable domain (outside the CDR3, taken from reference TRBV5-4 and TRBJ1-2): ETGVTQSPTHLIKTRGQQVTLRCSSQSGHNTVSWYQQALGQGPQFIFQYYREEENGRGNFPPRFSGLQFPNYSSELNVNALELDDSALYLCASSGGQNNYGYTFGSGTRLTVV.

This clone was observed a few times. The V and J genes are TRBV5-6 and TRBJ2-7; 7 positions match TRBD1. In germline, CDR1 is SGHDT, CDR2 YYEEEE. V dropped 0 bases and J dropped 6; count of bases not matched to a gene: 6. This CDR3 has 14 amino acids. DNA for the CDR3: TGTGCCAGCAGCTTGGAGGGGACAGTGGGCGAGCAGTACTTC. This translates into CASSLEGTVGEQYF.

The V and J genes are TRBV10-3 and TRBJ2-7; TRBD2 matches 8 bases. V trimming: 5 bases; J trimming: 7 bases; junction bases outside the gene matches: 1. CDR3 length: 11 amino acids. CDR1 is ENHRY and CDR2 is SYGVKD in the germline V gene. CDR3 in DNA: TGTGCCATCAGTCCGGGGGGGGAGCAGTACTTC. This gives the protein CAISPGGEQYF.

The chain joins TRBV4-1 to TRBJ1-1; no clear D. The CDR3 is 12 residues long. V was pared by 3 bases and J by 7 bases, with 9 bases between. Germline V CDR1 and CDR2: MGHRA, YSYEKL. This CDR3 is CASSQAADEAFF. As DNA, the CDR3 is TGCGCCAGCAGCCAGGCAGCCGATGAAGCTTTCTTT.

The chain uses TRBV7-9 and TRBJ2-1, with TRBD2 identical over 11 bases. V shed 0 bases, J shed 5 bases, and the junction held 3 bases outside the gene matches. The CDR3 sequence is 16 residues long. Germline V gene sequence: CDR1 SEHNR, CDR2 FQNEAQ (reference sequence). The chain's CDR3 is CASSLATSGKDNEQFF. CDR3 DNA: TGTGCCAGCAGCTTAGCGACTAGCGGGAAGGACAATGAGCAGTTCTTC.